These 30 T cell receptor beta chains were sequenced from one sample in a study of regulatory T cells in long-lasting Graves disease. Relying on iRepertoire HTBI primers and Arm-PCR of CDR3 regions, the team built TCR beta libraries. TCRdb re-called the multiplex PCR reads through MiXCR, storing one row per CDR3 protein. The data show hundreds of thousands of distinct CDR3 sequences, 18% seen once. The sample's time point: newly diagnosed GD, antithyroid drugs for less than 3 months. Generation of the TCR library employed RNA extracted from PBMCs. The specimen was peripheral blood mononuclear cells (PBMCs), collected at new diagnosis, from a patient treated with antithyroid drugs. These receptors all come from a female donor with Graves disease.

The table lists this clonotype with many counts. The CDR3 bases are TGTGCCAGCAGCCCCAAGCCGGGTGGTGAAGCTTTCTTT. It translates to CASSPKPGGEAFF. This chain links TRBV7-3 with TRBJ1-1; D uncertain. Trimming took off 5 bases at V and 7 bases at J, with 14 bases between the two ends. This CDR3 has 13 amino acids. The germline CDR1 and CDR2 sequences are SGHTA and FQGTGA.

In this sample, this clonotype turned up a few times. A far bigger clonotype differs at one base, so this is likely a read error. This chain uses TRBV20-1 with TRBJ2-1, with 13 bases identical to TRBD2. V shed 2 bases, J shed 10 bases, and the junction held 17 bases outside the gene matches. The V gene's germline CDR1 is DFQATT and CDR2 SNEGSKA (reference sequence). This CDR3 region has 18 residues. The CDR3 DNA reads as TGCAGTGCTAGACAACCGGGACTAGCGGGAATCGGGGCCTACGAGCAGTTCTTC. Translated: CSARQPGLAGIGAYEQFF.

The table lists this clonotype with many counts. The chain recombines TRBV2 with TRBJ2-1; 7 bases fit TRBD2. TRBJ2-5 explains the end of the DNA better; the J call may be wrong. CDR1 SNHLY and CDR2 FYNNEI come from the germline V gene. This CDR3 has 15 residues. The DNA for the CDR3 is TGTGCCAGCAGTGATGGGACTATCGGGTTGAGGACCCAGTACTTC. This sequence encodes CASSDGTIGLRTQYF.

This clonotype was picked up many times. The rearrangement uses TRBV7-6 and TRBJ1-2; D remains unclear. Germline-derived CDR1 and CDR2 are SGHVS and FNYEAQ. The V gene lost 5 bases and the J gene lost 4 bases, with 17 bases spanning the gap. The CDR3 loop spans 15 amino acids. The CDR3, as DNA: TGTGCCAGCAGCCTCGTCCCGGAGAGAACCTATGGCTACACCTTC. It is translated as CASSLVPERTYGYTF.

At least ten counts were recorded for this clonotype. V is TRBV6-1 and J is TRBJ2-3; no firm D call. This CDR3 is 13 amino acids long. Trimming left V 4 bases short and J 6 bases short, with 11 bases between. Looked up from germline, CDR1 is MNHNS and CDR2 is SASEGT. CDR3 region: CASSGFGRDTQYF. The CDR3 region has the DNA TGTGCCAGCAGTGGGTTTGGACGGGATACGCAGTATTTT.

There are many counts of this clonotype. CDR3 region: CASSPSREVHAETQYF. The CDR3 bases are TGTGCCAGCAGCCCAAGCCGAGAGGTTCACGCGGAGACCCAGTACTTC. V is TRBV7-9 and J is TRBJ2-5; D is ambiguous. V was clipped by 5 bases and J by 5 bases, with 21 bases between them. Germline V lookup: CDR1 SEHNR, CDR2 FQNEAQ (reference sequence). This CDR3 spans 16 amino acids.

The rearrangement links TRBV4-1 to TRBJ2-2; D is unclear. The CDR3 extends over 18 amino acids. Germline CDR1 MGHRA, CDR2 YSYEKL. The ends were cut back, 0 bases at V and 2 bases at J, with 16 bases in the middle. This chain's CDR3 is CASSQEYSIPRNTGELFF. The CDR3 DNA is TGCGCCAGCAGCCAAGAATACAGTATCCCCCGAAACACCGGGGAGCTGTTTTTT.

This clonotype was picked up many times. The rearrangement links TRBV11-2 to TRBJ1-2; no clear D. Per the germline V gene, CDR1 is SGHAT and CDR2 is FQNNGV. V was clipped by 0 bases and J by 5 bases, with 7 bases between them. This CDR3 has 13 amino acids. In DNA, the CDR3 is TGTGCCAGCAGCTTAGATCCCGTGTATGGCTACACCTTC. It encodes CASSLDPVYGYTF.

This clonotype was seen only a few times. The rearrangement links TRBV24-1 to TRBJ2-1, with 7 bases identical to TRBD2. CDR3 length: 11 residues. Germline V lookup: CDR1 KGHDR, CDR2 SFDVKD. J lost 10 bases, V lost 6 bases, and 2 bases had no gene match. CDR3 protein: CATSSGIEQFF. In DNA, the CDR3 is TGTGCCACCAGTAGCGGGATCGAGCAGTTCTTC.

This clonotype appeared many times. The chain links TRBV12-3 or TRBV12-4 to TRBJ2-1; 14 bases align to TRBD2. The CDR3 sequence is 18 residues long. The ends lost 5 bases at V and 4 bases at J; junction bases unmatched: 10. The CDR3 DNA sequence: TGTGCCAGCAGTATACCGGGACTAGCGGGAGTTGGTTACAATGAGCAGTTCTTC. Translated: CASSIPGLAGVGYNEQFF.

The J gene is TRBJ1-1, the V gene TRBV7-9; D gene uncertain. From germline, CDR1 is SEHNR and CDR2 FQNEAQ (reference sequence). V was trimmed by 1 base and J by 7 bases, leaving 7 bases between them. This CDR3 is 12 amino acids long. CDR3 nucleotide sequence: TGTGCCAGCAGCTTAGGGACTTATGAAGCTTTCTTT. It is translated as CASSLGTYEAFF.

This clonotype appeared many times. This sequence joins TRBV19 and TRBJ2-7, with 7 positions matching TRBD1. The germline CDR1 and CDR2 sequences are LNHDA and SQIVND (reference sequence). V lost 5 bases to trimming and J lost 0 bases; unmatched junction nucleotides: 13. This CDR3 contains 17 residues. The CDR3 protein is CASSAGTDKKSSYEQYF. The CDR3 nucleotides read TGTGCCAGTAGTGCCGGGACAGACAAGAAAAGCTCCTACGAGCAGTACTTC. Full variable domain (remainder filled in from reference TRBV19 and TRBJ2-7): DGGITQSPKYLFRKEGQNVTLSCEQNLNHDAMYWYRQDPGQGLRLIYYSQIVNDFQKGDIAEGYSVSREKKESFPLTVTSAQKNPTAFYLCASSAGTDKKSSYEQYFGPGTRLTVT.

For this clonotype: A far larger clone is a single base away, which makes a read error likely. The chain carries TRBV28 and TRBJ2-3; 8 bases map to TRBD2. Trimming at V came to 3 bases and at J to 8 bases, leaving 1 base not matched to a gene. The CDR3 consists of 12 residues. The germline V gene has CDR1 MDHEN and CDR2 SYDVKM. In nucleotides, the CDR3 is TGTGCCAGCAGTTTCAGCGGGGGTACGCAGTATTTT. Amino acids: CASSFSGGTQYF.

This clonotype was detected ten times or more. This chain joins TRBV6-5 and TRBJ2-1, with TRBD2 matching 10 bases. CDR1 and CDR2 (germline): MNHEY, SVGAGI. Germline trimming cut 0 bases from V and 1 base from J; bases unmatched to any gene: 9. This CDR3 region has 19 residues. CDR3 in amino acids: CASSYSFTSGKSSYNEQFF. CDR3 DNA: TGTGCCAGCAGTTACTCGTTTACTAGCGGGAAATCGTCCTACAATGAGCAGTTCTTC.

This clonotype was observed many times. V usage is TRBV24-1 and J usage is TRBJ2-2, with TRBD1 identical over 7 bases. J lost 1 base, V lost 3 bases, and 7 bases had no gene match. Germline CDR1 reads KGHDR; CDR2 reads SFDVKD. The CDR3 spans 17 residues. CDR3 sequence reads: CATSDTSDRVNTGELFF. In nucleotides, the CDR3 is TGTGCCACCAGTGATACCTCTGACAGGGTGAACACCGGGGAGCTGTTTTTT.

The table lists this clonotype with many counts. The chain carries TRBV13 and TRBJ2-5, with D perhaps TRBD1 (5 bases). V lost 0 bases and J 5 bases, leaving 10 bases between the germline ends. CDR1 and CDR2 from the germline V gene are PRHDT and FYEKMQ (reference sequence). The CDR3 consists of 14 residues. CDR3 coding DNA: TGTGCCAGCAGCTTAGGGGGGCCAGGGGAGACCCAGTACTTC. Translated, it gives CASSLGGPGETQYF.

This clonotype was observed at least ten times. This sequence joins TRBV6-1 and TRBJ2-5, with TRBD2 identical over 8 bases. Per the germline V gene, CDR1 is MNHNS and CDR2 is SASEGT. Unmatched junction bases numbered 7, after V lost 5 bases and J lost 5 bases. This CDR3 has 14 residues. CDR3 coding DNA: TGTGCCAGCAGTAGCGGGAGCGGAGGGGAGACCCAGTACTTC. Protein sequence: CASSSGSGGETQYF.

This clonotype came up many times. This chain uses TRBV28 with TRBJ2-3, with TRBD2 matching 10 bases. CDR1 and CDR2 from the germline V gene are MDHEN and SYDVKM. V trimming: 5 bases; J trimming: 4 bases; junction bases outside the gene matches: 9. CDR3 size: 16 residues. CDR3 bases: TGTGCCAGCAGTACCAGCGGGAGGGCCAGCGCAGATACGCAGTATTTT. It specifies CASSTSGRASADTQYF.

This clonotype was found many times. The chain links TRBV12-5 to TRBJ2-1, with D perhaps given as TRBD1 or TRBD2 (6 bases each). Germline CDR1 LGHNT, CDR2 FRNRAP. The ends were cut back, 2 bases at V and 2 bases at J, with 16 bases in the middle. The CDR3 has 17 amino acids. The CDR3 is CASGLNANREAYNEQFF. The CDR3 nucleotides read TGTGCTAGTGGTTTGAATGCAAACAGGGAGGCCTACAATGAGCAGTTCTTC.

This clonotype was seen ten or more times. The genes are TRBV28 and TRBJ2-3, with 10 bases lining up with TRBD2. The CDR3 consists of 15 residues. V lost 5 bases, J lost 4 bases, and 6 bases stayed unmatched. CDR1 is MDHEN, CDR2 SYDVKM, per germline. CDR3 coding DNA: TGTGCCAGCAGTCCTCTAGCGGGAGCGGCAGATACGCAGTATTTT. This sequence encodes CASSPLAGAADTQYF.

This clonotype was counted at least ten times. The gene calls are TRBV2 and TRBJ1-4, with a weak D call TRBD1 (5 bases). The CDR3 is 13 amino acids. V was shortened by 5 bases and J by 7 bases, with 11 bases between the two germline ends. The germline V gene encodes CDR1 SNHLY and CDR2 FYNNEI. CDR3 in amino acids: CASSPRGREKLFF. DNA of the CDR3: TGTGCCAGCAGTCCGCGGGGACGTGAAAAACTGTTTTTT. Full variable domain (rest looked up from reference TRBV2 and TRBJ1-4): EPEVTQTPSHQVTQMGQEVILRCVPISNHLYFYWYRQILGQKVEFLVSFYNNEISEKSEIFDDQFSVERPDGSNFTLKIRSTKLEDSAMYFCASSPRGREKLFFGSGTQLSVL.

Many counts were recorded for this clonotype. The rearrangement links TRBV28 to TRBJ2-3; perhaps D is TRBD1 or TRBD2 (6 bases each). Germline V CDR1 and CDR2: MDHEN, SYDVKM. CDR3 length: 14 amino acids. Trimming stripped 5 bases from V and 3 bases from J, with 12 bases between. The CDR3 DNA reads TGTGCCAGCAGTCCCTGGGGGGCAACAGATACGCAGTATTTT. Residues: CASSPWGATDTQYF. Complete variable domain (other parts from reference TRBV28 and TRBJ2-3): DVKVTQSSRYLVKRTGEKVFLECVQDMDHENMFWYRQDPGLGLRLIYFSYDVKMKEKGDIPEGYSVSREKKERFSLILESASTNQTSMYLCASSPWGATDTQYFGPGTRLTVL.

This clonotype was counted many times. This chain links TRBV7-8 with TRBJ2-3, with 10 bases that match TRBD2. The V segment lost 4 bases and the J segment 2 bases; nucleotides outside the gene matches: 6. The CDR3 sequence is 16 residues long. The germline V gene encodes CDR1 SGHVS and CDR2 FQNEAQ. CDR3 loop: CASSWYTSGNTDTQYF. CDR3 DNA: TGTGCCAGCAGCTGGTATACTAGCGGGAACACAGATACGCAGTATTTT.

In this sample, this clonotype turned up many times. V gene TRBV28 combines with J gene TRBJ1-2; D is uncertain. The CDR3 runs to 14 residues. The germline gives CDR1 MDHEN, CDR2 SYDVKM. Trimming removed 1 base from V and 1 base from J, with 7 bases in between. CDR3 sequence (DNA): TGTGCCAGCAGTTTATTGGACGGTAACTATGGCTACACCTTC. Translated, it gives CASSLLDGNYGYTF.

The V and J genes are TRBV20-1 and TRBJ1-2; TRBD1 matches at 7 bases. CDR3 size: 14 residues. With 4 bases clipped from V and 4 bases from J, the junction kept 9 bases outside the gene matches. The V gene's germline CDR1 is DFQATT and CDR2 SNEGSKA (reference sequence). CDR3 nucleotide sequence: TGCAGTGCTAAGGACCGGGACAGCACCTATGGCTACACCTTC. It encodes CSAKDRDSTYGYTF.

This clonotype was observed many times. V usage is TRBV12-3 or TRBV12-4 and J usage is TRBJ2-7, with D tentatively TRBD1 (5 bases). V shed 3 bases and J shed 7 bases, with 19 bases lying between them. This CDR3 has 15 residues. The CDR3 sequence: CASSFGRMPYREQYF. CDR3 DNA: TGTGCCAGCAGTTTCGGCAGGATGCCATACAGGGAGCAGTACTTC.

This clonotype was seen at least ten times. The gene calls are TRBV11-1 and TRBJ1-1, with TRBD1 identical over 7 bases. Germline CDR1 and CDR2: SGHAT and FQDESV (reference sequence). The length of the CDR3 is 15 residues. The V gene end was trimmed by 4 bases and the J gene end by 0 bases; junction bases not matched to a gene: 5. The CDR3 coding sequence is TGTGCCAGCAGCTCCGAGGGACAGTTGAACACTGAAGCTTTCTTT. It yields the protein CASSSEGQLNTEAFF.

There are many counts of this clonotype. The DNA of the CDR3 is TGTGCCAGCAGTTACAGGTCCCGCTACGAGCAGTACTTC. Protein product: CASSYRSRYEQYF. The chain is built from TRBV6-5 and TRBJ2-7; D is unresolved. Germline-derived CDR1 and CDR2 are MNHEY and SVGAGI. V was cut by 2 bases and J by 3 bases, with 8 bases left in between. The CDR3 has 13 residues.

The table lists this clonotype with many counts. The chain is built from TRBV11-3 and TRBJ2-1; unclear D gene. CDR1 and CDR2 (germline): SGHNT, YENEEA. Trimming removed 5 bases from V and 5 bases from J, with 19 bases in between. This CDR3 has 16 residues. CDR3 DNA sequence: TGTGCCAGCAGCCTGGGTCACCCACTATTTGACAATGAGCAGTTCTTC. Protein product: CASSLGHPLFDNEQFF.

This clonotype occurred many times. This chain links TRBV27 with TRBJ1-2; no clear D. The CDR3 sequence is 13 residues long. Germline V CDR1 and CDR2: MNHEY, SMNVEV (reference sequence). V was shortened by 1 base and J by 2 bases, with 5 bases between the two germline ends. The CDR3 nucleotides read TGTGCCAGCAGTTTATATGGGAACTATGGCTACACCTTC. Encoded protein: CASSLYGNYGYTF.